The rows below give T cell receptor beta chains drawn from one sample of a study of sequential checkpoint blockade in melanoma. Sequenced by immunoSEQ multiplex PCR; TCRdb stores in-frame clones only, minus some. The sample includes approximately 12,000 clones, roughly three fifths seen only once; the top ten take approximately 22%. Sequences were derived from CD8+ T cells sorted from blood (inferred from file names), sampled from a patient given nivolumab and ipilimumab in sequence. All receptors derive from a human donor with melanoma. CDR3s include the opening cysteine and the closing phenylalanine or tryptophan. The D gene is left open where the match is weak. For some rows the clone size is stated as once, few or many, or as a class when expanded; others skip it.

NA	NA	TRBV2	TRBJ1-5	TGTGCCAGCAACGACCAGATGGACTTACAGCATTTT	CASNDQMDLQHF
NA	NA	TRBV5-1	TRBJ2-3	TGCGCCAGCAGCTCCAACAGGGAGGGCCTTACAGATACGCAGTATTTT	CASSSNREGLTDTQYF
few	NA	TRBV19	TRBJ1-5	TGTGCCAGTGGCAAGCAGGGCTCCCAGCCCCAGCATTTT	CASGKQGSQPQHF
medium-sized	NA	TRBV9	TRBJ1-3	TGTGCCAGCAGCCCACAGGGTGTCTCTGGAAACACCATATATTTT	CASSPQGVSGNTIYF
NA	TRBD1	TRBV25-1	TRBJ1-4	TGTGCCAGCAGTGAATGGGGGACAGGGGGTAATGAAAAACTGTTTTTT	CASSEWGTGGNEKLFF
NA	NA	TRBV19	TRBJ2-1	TGTGCCAGTAGTATAGGGCAGGGATACAATGAGCAGTTCTTC	CASSIGQGYNEQFF
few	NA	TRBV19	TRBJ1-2	TGTGCCAGTAGCCCGACTCGCAACTATGGCTACACCTTC	CASSPTRNYGYTF
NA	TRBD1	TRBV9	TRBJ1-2	TGTGCCAGCAGCGAACAATGGGGGACAGGGGACTATGGCTACACCTTC	CASSEQWGTGDYGYTF
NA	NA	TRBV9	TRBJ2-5	TGTGCCAGCAGCGTAGGACACGTTCAAGAGACCCAGTACTTC	CASSVGHVQETQYF
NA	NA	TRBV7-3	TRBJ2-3	TGTGCCAGCAGCTTAGGGTGGGGAGCCGATACGCAGTATTTT	CASSLGWGADTQYF
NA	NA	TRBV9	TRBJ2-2	TGTGCCAGCAGCGTAGGAGCGGTCACCGGGGAGCTGTTTTTT	CASSVGAVTGELFF
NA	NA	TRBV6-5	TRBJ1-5	TGTGCCAGCAGCCACGGGGGTAGCAATCAGCCCCAGCATTTT	CASSHGGSNQPQHF
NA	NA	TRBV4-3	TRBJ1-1	TGCGCCAGCAGCCAAGCGAAAGCAGGGGCTGAAGCTTTCTTT	CASSQAKAGAEAFF
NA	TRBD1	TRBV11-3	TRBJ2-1	TGTGCCAGCAGCTTAGATCGGGGTGGGGACAGGGACCACTACAATGAGCAGTTCTTC	CASSLDRGGDRDHYNEQFF
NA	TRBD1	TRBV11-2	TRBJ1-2	TGTGCCAGCAGCTTTACGACAGGGGCAGGCTATGGCTACACCTTC	CASSFTTGAGYGYTF
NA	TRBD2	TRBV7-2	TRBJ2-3	TGTGCCAGCAGACGGACTAGCGGGGGATCTGATACGCAGTATTTT	CASRRTSGGSDTQYF
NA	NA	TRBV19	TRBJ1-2	TGTGCCAGTAGTATAGTCCCAGGATCTGGCGGCTACACCTTC	CASSIVPGSGGYTF
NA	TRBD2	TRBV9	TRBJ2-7	TGTGCCAGCAGCGTAACGGGACTAGCGGCCTACGAGCAGTACTTC	CASSVTGLAAYEQYF
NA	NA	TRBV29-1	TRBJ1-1	TGCAGCGTTGAAGATGTTATAAGATCGGGCACTGAAGCTTTCTTT	CSVEDVIRSGTEAFF
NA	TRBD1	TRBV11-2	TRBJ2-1	TGTGCCAGCAGCATGAACAGGGGGCCCCCGAGCTCCTACAATGAGCAGTTCTTC	CASSMNRGPPSSYNEQFF